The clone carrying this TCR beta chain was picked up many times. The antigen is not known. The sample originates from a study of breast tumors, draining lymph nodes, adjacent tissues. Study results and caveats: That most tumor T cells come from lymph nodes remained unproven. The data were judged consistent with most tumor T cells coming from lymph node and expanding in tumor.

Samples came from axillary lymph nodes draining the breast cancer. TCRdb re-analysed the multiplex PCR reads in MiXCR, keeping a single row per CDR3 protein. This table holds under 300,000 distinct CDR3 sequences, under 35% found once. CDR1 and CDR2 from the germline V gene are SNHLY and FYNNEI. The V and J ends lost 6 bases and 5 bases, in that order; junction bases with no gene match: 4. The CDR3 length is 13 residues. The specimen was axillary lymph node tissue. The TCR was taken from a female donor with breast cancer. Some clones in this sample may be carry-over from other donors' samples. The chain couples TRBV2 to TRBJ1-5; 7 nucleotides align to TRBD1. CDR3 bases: TGTGCCAGCAGGGGACAGAGTTATCAGCCCCAGCATTTT. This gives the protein CASRGQSYQPQHF.